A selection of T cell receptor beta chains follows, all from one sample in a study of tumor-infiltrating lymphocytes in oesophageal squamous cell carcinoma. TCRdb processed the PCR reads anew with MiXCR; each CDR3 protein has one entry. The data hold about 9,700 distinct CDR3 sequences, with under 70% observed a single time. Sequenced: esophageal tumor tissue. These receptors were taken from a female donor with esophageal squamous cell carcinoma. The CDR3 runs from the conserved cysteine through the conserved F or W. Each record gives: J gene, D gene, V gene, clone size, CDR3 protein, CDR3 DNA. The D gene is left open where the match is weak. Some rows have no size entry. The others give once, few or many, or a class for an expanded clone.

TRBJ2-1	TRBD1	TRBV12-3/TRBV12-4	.	CASSLGQSSYNEQFF	TGTGCCAGCAGTTTGGGACAGAGCTCCTACAATGAGCAGTTCTTC
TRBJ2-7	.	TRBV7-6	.	CASSLTVQVNHEQYF	TGTGCCAGCAGTTTAACGGTCCAGGTAAACCACGAGCAGTACTTC
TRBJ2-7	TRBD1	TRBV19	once	CASRTGKCYEQYF	TGTGCCAGCAGGACAGGCAAGTGCTACGAGCAGTACTTC
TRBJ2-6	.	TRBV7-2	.	CASSFFLSGANVLTF	TGTGCCAGCAGCTTTTTTCTCTCTGGGGCCAACGTCCTGACTTTC
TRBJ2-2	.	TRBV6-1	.	CASTLGGGWSGELFF	TGTGCCAGCACCTTGGGCGGTGGTTGGAGTGGGGAGCTGTTTTTT
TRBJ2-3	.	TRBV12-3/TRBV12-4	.	CASSRLADTQYF	TGTGCCAGCAGCCGACTAGCAGATACGCAGTATTTT
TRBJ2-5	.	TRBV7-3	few	CASSLREKQETQYF	TGTGCCAGCAGCTTAAGGGAAAAGCAAGAGACCCAGTACTTC
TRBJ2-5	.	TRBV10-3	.	CAISEETETQYF	TGTGCCATCAGTGAAGAAACCGAGACCCAGTACTTC
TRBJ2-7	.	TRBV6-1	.	CASRDSAKYEQYF	TGTGCCAGCAGGGATTCCGCGAAATACGAGCAGTACTTC
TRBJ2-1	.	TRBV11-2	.	CASSLDPYNEQFF	TGTGCCAGCAGCTTGGACCCCTACAATGAGCAGTTCTTC
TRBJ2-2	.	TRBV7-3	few	CASSWDGNTGELFF	TGTGCCAGCAGCTGGGACGGAAACACCGGGGAGCTGTTTTTT
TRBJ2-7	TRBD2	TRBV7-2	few	CASSLAGGREQYF	TGTGCCAGCAGCTTAGCGGGAGGGCGAGAGCAGTACTTC
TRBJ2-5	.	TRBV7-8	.	CASSARTGRGSVETQYF	TGTGCCAGCAGCGCCCGAACAGGGCGGGGGAGTGTAGAGACCCAGTACTTC
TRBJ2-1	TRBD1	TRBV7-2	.	CASSLGEGTAQFF	TGTGCCAGCAGCTTAGGGGAAGGGACAGCTCAGTTCTTC
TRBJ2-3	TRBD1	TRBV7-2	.	CASSKNRGRGDTQYF	TGTGCCAGCAGCAAAAACAGGGGCCGTGGAGATACGCAGTATTTT